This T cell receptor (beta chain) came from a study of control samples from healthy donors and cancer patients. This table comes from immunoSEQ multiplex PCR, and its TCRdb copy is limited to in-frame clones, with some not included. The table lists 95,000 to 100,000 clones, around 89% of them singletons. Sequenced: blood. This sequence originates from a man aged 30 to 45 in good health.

CDR3 nucleotide sequence: TGTGCCAGTAGTGCCCGACAGACCTATAATTCACCCCTCCACTTT. Translated: CASSARQTYNSPLHF. V gene TRBV19 combines with J gene TRBJ1-6; a weak D match, TRBD1 (5 bases). V was cut by 5 bases and J by 2 bases, with 10 bases left in between. Germline V gene data show CDR1 as LNHDA and CDR2 as SQIVND (reference sequence). This CDR3 has 15 amino acids.